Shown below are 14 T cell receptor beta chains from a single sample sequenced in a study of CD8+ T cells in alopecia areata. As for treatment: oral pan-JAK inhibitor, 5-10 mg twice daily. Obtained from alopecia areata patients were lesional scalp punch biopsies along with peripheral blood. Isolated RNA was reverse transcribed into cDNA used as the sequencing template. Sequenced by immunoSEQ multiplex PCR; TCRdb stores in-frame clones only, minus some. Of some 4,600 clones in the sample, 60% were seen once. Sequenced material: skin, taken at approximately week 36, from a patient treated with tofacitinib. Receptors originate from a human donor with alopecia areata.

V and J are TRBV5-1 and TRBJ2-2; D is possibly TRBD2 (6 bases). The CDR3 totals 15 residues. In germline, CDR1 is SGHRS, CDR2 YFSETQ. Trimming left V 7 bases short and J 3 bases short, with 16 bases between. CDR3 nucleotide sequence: TGCGCCAGCTTCAGGTCCAGGGAGGACACCGGGGAGCTGTTTTTT. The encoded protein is CASFRSREDTGELFF.

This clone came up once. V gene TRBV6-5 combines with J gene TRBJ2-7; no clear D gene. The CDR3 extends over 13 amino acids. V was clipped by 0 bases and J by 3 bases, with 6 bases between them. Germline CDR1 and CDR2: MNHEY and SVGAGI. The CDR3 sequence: CASSYSVYYEQYF. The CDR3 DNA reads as TGTGCCAGCAGTTACTCAGTTTACTACGAGCAGTACTTC.

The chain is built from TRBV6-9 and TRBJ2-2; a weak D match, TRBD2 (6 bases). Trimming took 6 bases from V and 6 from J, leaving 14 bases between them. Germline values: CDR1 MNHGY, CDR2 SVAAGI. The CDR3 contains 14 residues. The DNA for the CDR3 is TGTGCCAGCAGGCACGCGCGGGAATCCGGGGAGCTGTTTTTT. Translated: CASRHARESGELFF.

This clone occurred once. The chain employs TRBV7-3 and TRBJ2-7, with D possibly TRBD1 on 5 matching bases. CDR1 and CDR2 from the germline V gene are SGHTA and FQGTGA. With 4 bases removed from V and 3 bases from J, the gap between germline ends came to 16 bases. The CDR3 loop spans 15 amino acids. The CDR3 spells CASSSSHGAGYEQYF. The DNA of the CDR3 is TGTGCCAGCAGCTCCTCCCATGGGGCAGGCTACGAGCAGTACTTC.

In DNA form, the CDR3 reads TGTGCCAGCAGTGTAGTATCCGGGAGGATCGTCAACGAGCAGTACTTC. Its translation is CASSVVSGRIVNEQYF. V gene TRBV6-1 combines with J gene TRBJ2-7, with TRBD2 identical over 7 bases. Per the germline V gene, CDR1 is MNHNS and CDR2 is SASEGT. The CDR3 spans 16 residues. Unmatched junction bases numbered 14, after V lost 4 bases and J lost 5 bases.

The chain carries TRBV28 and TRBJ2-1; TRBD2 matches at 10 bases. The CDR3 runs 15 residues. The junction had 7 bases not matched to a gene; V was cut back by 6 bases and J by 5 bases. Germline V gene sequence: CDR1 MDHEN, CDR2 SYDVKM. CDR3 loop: CASSQPGLANNEQFF. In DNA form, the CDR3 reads TGTGCCAGCAGCCAACCGGGACTAGCGAACAATGAGCAGTTCTTC.

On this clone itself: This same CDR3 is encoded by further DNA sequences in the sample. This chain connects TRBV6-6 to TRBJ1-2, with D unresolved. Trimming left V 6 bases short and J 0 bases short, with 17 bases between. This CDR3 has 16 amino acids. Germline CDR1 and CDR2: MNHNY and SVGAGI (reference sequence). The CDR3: CASSPSIGGANYGYTF. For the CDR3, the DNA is TGTGCCAGCAGCCCCTCGATCGGAGGAGCTAACTATGGCTACACCTTC.

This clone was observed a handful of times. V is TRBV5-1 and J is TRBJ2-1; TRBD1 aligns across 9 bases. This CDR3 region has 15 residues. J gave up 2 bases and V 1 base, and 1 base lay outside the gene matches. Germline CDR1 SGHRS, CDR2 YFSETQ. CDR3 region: CASSLTGGAYNEQFF. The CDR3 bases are TGCGCCAGCAGCTTGACAGGGGGCGCCTACAATGAGCAGTTCTTC.

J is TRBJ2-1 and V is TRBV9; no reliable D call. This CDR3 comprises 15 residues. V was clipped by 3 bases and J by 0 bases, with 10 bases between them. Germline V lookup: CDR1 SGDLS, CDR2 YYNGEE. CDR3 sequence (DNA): TGTGCCAGCAGCGACGAGGCGGACTCCTACAATGAGCAGTTCTTC. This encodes CASSDEADSYNEQFF.

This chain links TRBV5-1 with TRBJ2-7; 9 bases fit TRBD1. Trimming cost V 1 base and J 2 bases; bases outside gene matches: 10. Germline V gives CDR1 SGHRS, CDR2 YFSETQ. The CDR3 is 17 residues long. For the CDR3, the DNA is TGCGCCAGCAGCTTGAAGTTTGACAGGGGGATTCCCTACGAGCAGTACTTC. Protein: CASSLKFDRGIPYEQYF.

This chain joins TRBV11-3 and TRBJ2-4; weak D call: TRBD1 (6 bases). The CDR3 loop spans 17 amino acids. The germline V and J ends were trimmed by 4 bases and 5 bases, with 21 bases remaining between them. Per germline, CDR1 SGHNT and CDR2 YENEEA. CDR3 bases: TGTGCCAGCAGCTCGGGAAGACAGCAGGGGTATGAAAACATTCAGTACTTC. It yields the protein CASSSGRQQGYENIQYF.

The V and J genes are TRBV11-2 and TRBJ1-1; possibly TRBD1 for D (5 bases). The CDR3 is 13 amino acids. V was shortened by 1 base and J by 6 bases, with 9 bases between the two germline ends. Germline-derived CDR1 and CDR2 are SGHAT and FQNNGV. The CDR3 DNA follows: TGTGCCAGCAGCTTAGTCAGGGAAGCTGAAGCTTTCTTT. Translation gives CASSLVREAEAFF. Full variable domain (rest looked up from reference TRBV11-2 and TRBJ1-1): EAGVAQSPRYKIIEKRQSVAFWCNPISGHATLYWYQQILGQGPKLLIQFQNNGVVDDSQLPKDRFSAERLKGVDSTLKIQPAKLEDSAVYLCASSLVREAEAFFGQGTRLTVV.

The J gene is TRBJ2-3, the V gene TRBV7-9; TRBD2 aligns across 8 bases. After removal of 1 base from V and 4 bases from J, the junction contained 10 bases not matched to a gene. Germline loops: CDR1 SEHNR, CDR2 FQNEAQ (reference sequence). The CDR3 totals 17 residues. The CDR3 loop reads CASSLDITGGPADTQYF. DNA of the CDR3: TGTGCCAGCAGCTTAGATATTACGGGAGGGCCAGCAGATACGCAGTATTTT.

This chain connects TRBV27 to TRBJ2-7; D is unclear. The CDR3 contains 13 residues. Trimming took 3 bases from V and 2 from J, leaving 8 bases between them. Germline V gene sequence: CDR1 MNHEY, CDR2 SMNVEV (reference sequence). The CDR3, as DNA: TGTGCCAGCAGTTTTCGTGGTACCTACGAGCAGTACTTC. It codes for CASSFRGTYEQYF.